Listed below are T cell receptor beta chains from one sample, sequenced in a study of blood T cell repertoires in COVID-19. Assay used: immunoSEQ multiplex PCR; TCRdb lists only in-frame clones, some missing. The repertoire consists of some 400,000 clones, with around 87% occurring once and the leading ten covering 1% to 1.5%. The sample comprised PBMCs or T cells enriched from blood (not recorded which). The receptors were sampled from a man aged 25-45 years who had recovered from COVID-19. CDR3s include the opening cysteine and the closing phenylalanine or tryptophan. The D gene is left open where the match is weak. Rows may omit the clone size; those that give it use once, few, many or a size class.

CDR3aa: CASSREPTGAHEQYF; CDR3nt: TGTGCCAGCTCACGAGAACCGACAGGGGCGCACGAGCAGTACTTC; v_gene: TRBV18; d_gene: TRBD1; abundance: .; j_gene: TRBJ2-7
CDR3aa: CASSPPPGGNTEAFF; CDR3nt: TGTGCCAGCAGCCCCCCGCCAGGGGGGAACACTGAAGCTTTCTTT; v_gene: TRBV7-2; d_gene: TRBD1; abundance: .; j_gene: TRBJ1-1
CDR3aa: CASSSRAGGFNTAGELFF; CDR3nt: TGTGCCAGCAGCTCACGCGCGGGGGGTTTCAACACCGCCGGGGAGCTGTTTTTT; v_gene: TRBV4-2; d_gene: TRBD2; abundance: .; j_gene: TRBJ2-2
CDR3aa: CASSTSGGGGGNQPQHF; CDR3nt: TGTGCCAGCAGCACCTCTGGGGGCGGGGGTGGCAATCAGCCCCAGCATTTT; v_gene: TRBV2; d_gene: .; abundance: .; j_gene: TRBJ1-5
CDR3aa: CASSLGGTSSYNEQFF; CDR3nt: TGTGCCAGCAGCTTAGGTGGGACAAGCTCCTACAATGAGCAGTTCTTC; v_gene: TRBV7-2; d_gene: .; abundance: .; j_gene: TRBJ2-1
CDR3aa: CASSLAQGVNTEAFF; CDR3nt: TGTGCCAGCAGCTTAGCACAGGGGGTGAACACTGAAGCTTTCTTT; v_gene: TRBV11-2; d_gene: TRBD1; abundance: .; j_gene: TRBJ1-1
CDR3aa: CASSQEDRDTQYF; CDR3nt: TGTGCCAGCAGCCAGGAGGATCGTGATACGCAGTATTTT; v_gene: TRBV12-3/TRBV12-4; d_gene: .; abundance: .; j_gene: TRBJ2-3
CDR3aa: CASSYSGPYGYTF; CDR3nt: TGTGCCAGCAGCTACAGTGGTCCCTATGGCTACACCTTC; v_gene: TRBV2; d_gene: .; abundance: few; j_gene: TRBJ1-2
CDR3aa: CASKTTGGGTEAFF; CDR3nt: TGTGCCAGCAAGACGACAGGGGGCGGGACTGAAGCTTTCTTT; v_gene: TRBV21-1; d_gene: .; abundance: .; j_gene: TRBJ1-1
CDR3aa: CASSTTSRTGSRGGYTF; CDR3nt: TGTGCCAGTAGTACCACTTCAAGGACAGGGTCGAGGGGTGGCTACACCTTC; v_gene: TRBV19; d_gene: TRBD1; abundance: .; j_gene: TRBJ1-2
CDR3aa: CASSRNPGQGAIVDTEAFF; CDR3nt: TGCGCCAGCAGCCGGAACCCGGGACAGGGGGCCATCGTCGACACTGAAGCTTTCTTT; v_gene: TRBV5-1; d_gene: TRBD1; abundance: .; j_gene: TRBJ1-1
CDR3aa: CATSRWDRGQYEQYF; CDR3nt: TGTGCCACCAGCAGATGGGACAGGGGACAATACGAGCAGTACTTC; v_gene: TRBV15; d_gene: TRBD1; abundance: .; j_gene: TRBJ2-7
CDR3aa: CASSTEETQYF; CDR3nt: TGTGCCAGCAGCACCGAGGAGACCCAGTACTTC; v_gene: TRBV5-4; d_gene: .; abundance: .; j_gene: TRBJ2-5
CDR3aa: CASSSISITGVGYTF; CDR3nt: TGTGCCAGCAGCTCCATATCCATTACAGGGGTCGGCTACACCTTC; v_gene: TRBV11-2; d_gene: TRBD1; abundance: .; j_gene: TRBJ1-2
CDR3aa: CASSGDRYYGYTF; CDR3nt: TGTGCCAGCAGCGGGGACAGATACTATGGCTACACCTTC; v_gene: TRBV5-6; d_gene: TRBD1; abundance: once; j_gene: TRBJ1-2